These 9 T cell receptor beta chains originate from one sample sequenced in a study of cytomegalovirus exposure and HLA in healthy donors. A multiplex PCR was run with 60 Vbeta primers and 13 Jbeta primers. Using immunoSEQ multiplex PCR, the repertoire was profiled, and TCRdb retains in-frame clones only, with some absent. The repertoire holds 140,000 to 150,000 clones, with about 81% as singletons. The sequencing input was PBMCs. The source of these receptors is a man aged 30 to 45 in good health and CMV-seronegative.

This sequence joins TRBV30 and TRBJ2-2; 11 bases align to TRBD2. CDR3 length: 15 residues. CDR1 is GTSNPN, CDR2 SVGIG, per germline (reference sequence). Trimming at V came to 2 bases and at J to 4 bases, leaving 3 bases not matched to a gene. The CDR3 reads CAWSILAGATGELFF. CDR3 DNA sequence: TGTGCCTGGAGTATACTAGCGGGAGCCACCGGGGAGCTGTTTTTT.

This sequence joins TRBV28 and TRBJ2-3, with D possibly matching TRBD1 (5 bases). There are 13 residues in the CDR3. The germline V gene has CDR1 MDHEN and CDR2 SYDVKM. V lost 5 bases, J lost 2 bases, and 8 bases lay in between. For the CDR3, the DNA is TGTGCCAGCAGTCAGGACACCACAGATACGCAGTATTTT. It codes for CASSQDTTDTQYF.

The chain links TRBV6-5 to TRBJ2-3, with 8 bases that match TRBD2. V gave up 5 bases and J gave up 3 bases; unmatched junction bases: 7. The CDR3 sequence is 15 residues long. Germline V CDR1 and CDR2: MNHEY, SVGAGI. The CDR3 bases are TGTGCCAGCAGTCCGGGGGGGGGTAGGACAGATACGCAGTATTTT. The encoded protein is CASSPGGGRTDTQYF.

The CDR3 loop reads CASGLGLGSYNEQFF. The DNA for the CDR3 is TGTGCTAGTGGTTTGGGGCTCGGGTCCTACAATGAGCAGTTCTTC. The V gene is TRBV12-5, the J gene TRBJ2-1; no clear D gene. The CDR3 sequence is 15 residues long. Germline V gene sequence: CDR1 LGHNT, CDR2 FRNRAP. V was trimmed by 1 base and J by 1 base, leaving 8 bases between them.

The chain carries TRBV30 and TRBJ2-7; no clear D gene. The ends were cut back, 2 bases at V and 8 bases at J, with 10 bases in the middle. The CDR3 length is 11 residues. Germline CDR1 is GTSNPN and CDR2 is SVGIG (reference sequence). The CDR3 nucleotides read TGTGCCTGGAGTAATATGAGGCAGCAGTACTTC. This translates into CAWSNMRQQYF.

This rearrangement joins TRBV5-1 to TRBJ1-1; 9 bases line up with TRBD1. CDR1 is SGHRS and CDR2 is YFSETQ in the germline V gene. Trimming at V came to 2 bases and at J to 3 bases, leaving 2 bases not matched to a gene. The CDR3 extends over 14 amino acids. The CDR3 sequence: CASSLTGGHTEAFF. CDR3 DNA sequence: TGCGCCAGCAGCTTAACAGGGGGCCACACTGAAGCTTTCTTT.

This clone was seen a handful of times. The chain combines TRBV5-8 with TRBJ2-5; D remains ambiguous. Per germline, CDR1 SGHTS and CDR2 YDEGEE. The CDR3 loop spans 16 amino acids. V gave up 3 bases and J gave up 2 bases, with 17 bases separating them. The DNA of the CDR3 is TGTGCCAGCAGCTATACTCGGGTAAAGGAACAAGAGACCCAGTACTTC. Residues: CASSYTRVKEQETQYF.

This chain connects TRBV18 to TRBJ2-3; D is perhaps TRBD1 (6 bases). The CDR3 length is 15 residues. V lost 2 bases, J lost 2 bases, and 11 bases lay in between. The germline gives CDR1 KGHSH, CDR2 LQKENI. The DNA for the CDR3 is TGTGCCAGCTCACCAGAACAGGGTTTCACAGATACGCAGTATTTT. It specifies CASSPEQGFTDTQYF.

The gene calls are TRBV5-1 and TRBJ2-7; weak D call: TRBD2 (6 bases). With 1 base removed from V and 2 bases from J, the gap between germline ends came to 16 bases. This CDR3 has 16 amino acids. CDR1 SGHRS and CDR2 YFSETQ come from the germline V gene. CDR3 residues: CASSLFTGGATYEQYF. CDR3 in DNA: TGCGCCAGCAGCTTGTTCACAGGCGGGGCTACCTACGAGCAGTACTTC. Full variable domain (remainder filled in from reference TRBV5-1 and TRBJ2-7): KAGVTQTPRYLIKTRGQQVTLSCSPISGHRSVSWYQQTPGQGLQFLFEYFSETQRNKGNFPGRFSGRQFSNSRSEMNVSTLELGDSALYLCASSLFTGGATYEQYFGPGTRLTVT.